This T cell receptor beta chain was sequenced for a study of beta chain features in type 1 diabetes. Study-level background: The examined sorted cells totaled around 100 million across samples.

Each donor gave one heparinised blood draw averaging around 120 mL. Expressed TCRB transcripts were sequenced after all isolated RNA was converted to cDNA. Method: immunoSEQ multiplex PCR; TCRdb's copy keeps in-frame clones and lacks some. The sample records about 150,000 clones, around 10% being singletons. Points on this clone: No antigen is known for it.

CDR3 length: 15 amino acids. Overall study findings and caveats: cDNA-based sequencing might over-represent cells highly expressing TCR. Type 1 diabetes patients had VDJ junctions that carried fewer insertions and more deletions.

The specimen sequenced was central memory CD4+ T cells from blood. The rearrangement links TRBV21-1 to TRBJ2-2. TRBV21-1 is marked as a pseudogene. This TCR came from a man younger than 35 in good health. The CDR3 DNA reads TGTGCCAGCAGCAAAGTGGAACAGAACACCGGGGAGCTGTTTTTT. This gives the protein CASSKVEQNTGELFF.